This TCR beta chain was identified during a study of cytomegalovirus exposure and HLA in healthy donors. Findings and caveats of the study: Being productive about 90% or about 30% of the time was typical of most TCR beta V segments in an earlier analysis. Common viral pathogens (according to a later analysis) appeared linked to several of the most significant clusters.

It was with 60 Vbeta and 13 Jbeta primers that the PCR ran. Under the authors' procedure: As a later analysis found, there were 70 million to 90 million unique TCR beta chains, of which 8.5 million to 13 million were shared. Assay: immunoSEQ multiplex PCR; the TCRdb copy retains only in-frame clones and omits some. V and J calls and clone size are given by that table; D and trimming were obtained from the DNA. The sample includes roughly 180,000 clones, around 75% seen only once; the top ten take 2.9%. The germline V gene has CDR1 LNHDA and CDR2 SQIVND (reference sequence). The CDR3 is made up of 14 amino acids. Deletions cut 5 bases from V and 3 bases from J, with 13 bases between. Note on this clone: What it binds is unknown.

The sequencing sample was made of PBMCs. This chain connects TRBV19 to TRBJ1-1, with TRBD1 as a possible D gene (6 bases). This TCR came from a male donor in good health and CMV-seronegative. CDR3 loop: CASSAHRVDTEAFF. In nucleotides, the CDR3 is TGTGCCAGTAGTGCCCACAGGGTGGACACTGAAGCTTTCTTT.